This T cell receptor beta chain was documented in a study of cytomegalovirus exposure and HLA in healthy donors. Regarding the study as a whole: It was fewer than 200 TCR beta chains that were listed as cytomegalovirus-associated.

A remark on this clone: What it binds is unknown.

In the PCR, 60 Vbeta and 13 Jbeta primers were used. Source study methods: A later analysis tallied about 80 million unique TCR beta chains, 9 million to 12 million of them shared. Repertoires were generated with immunoSEQ multiplex PCR, while TCRdb's copy carries only in-frame clones and drops some. V, J and clone size were drawn from that table, and D and trimming were deduced from the DNA. The sample has 130,000 to 150,000 clones, around three quarters seen once. The V gene end was trimmed by 5 bases and the J gene end by 6 bases; junction bases not matched to a gene: 3. Germline CDR1 is MNHEY and CDR2 is SVGAGI. This CDR3 region has 13 residues.

Material: PBMCs. The rearrangement links TRBV6-5 to TRBJ2-3; 9 bases are shared with TRBD1. The clonotype originates from a man in his forties in good health and CMV-seronegative. In nucleotides, the CDR3 is TGTGCCAGCAGTGGACAGGGGAGGGATACGCAGTATTTT. Translation gives CASSGQGRDTQYF.